The entry below gives a single T cell receptor (beta chain) sequence along with its context. This sample is part of a study of blood T cell repertoires in COVID-19. Looking at the study overall: The United States, Italy and Spain provided the acute and convalescent COVID-19 samples. T cells, B-cell-depleted T cells, or PBMCs provided the cDNA or gDNA that served as material.

Germline assignment: CDR1 SGHRS and CDR2 YFSETQ. The CDR3 is 14 amino acids. Trimming took 0 bases from V and 6 from J, leaving 10 bases between them. Study processing details: Counts of nucleated cells, estimated from reference gene primer amplification, were obtained. Assay: immunoSEQ multiplex PCR; the TCRdb copy retains only in-frame clones and omits some. V, J and clone size are taken as reported in that table, and D and trimming were inferred from the DNA itself. The data hold about 74,000 clones, with around 78% observed a single time. The V gene is TRBV5-1, the J gene TRBJ2-1; D ambiguous. Sequenced input: peripheral blood. The sequence came from a human donor in a cohort sampled during active COVID-19. The CDR3 sequence: CASSLVQAFNEQFF. The CDR3 bases are TGCGCCAGCAGCTTGGTTCAGGCTTTCAATGAGCAGTTCTTC.